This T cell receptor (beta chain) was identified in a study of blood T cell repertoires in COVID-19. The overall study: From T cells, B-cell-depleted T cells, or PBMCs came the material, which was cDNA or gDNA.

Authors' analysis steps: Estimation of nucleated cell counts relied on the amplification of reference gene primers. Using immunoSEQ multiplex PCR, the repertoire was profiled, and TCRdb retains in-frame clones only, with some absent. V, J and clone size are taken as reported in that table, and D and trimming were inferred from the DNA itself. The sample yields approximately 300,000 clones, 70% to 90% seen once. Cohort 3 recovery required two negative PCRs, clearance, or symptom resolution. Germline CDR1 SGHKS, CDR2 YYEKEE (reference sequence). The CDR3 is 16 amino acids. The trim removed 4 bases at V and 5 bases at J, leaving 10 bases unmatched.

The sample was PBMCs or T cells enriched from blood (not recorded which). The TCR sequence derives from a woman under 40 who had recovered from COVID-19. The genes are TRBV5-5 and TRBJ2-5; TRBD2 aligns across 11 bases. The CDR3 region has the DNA TGTGCCAGCAGCCTGTCGGCTAGCGGGAGGATCGAGACCCAGTACTTC. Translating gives CASSLSASGRIETQYF. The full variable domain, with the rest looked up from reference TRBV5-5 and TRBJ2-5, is DAGVTQSPTHLIKTRGQQVTLRCSPISGHKSVSWYQQVLGQGPQFIFQYYEKEERGRGNFPDRFSARQFPNYSSELNVNALLLGDSALYLCASSLSASGRIETQYFGPGTRLLVL.